This section outlines one T cell receptor (beta chain) sequence together with its context. The antigen remains undetermined. Libraries of TCR beta came from iRepertoire HTBI primers plus Arm-PCR of CDR3 regions. TCRdb called the multiplex PCR reads again in MiXCR, with one record for every CDR3 protein. The table has approximately 250,000 distinct CDR3 sequences, approximately 20% seen once. These data originate in a study of regulatory T cells in long-lasting Graves disease. General study points: Segments TRBV28, TRBJ1-2 and TRBJ2-5 showed preferential usage in persistent disease. Persistent Graves' patients showed reduced TCR diversity versus newly diagnosed patients. Persistent patients had a count of shared public clonotypes (approximately 2,800) that exceeded that of new patients (roughly 1,000).

Germline-derived CDR1 and CDR2 are SGHAT and FQNNGV. This CDR3 has 18 residues. Trimming removed 1 base from V and 4 bases from J; junction bases left unmatched: 12. The time point denotes: newly diagnosed GD, antithyroid drugs for less than 3 months. RNA isolated from PBMCs was used to make the TCR library. The J gene is TRBJ2-5, the V gene TRBV11-2; 10 bases are a match to TRBD2. Sample: peripheral blood mononuclear cells (PBMCs), taken at new diagnosis, from a patient treated with antithyroid drugs. The TCR originated in a female donor with Graves disease. The CDR3 reads CASSLGGLAGVRGETQYF. The CDR3 region has the DNA TGTGCCAGCAGCTTAGGGGGGCTAGCGGGAGTGAGAGGAGAGACCCAGTACTTC. Drawing the rest from reference TRBV11-2 and TRBJ2-5, the complete variable domain is EAGVAQSPRYKIIEKRQSVAFWCNPISGHATLYWYQQILGQGPKLLIQFQNNGVVDDSQLPKDRFSAERLKGVDSTLKIQPAKLEDSAVYLCASSLGGLAGVRGETQYFGPGTRLLVL.